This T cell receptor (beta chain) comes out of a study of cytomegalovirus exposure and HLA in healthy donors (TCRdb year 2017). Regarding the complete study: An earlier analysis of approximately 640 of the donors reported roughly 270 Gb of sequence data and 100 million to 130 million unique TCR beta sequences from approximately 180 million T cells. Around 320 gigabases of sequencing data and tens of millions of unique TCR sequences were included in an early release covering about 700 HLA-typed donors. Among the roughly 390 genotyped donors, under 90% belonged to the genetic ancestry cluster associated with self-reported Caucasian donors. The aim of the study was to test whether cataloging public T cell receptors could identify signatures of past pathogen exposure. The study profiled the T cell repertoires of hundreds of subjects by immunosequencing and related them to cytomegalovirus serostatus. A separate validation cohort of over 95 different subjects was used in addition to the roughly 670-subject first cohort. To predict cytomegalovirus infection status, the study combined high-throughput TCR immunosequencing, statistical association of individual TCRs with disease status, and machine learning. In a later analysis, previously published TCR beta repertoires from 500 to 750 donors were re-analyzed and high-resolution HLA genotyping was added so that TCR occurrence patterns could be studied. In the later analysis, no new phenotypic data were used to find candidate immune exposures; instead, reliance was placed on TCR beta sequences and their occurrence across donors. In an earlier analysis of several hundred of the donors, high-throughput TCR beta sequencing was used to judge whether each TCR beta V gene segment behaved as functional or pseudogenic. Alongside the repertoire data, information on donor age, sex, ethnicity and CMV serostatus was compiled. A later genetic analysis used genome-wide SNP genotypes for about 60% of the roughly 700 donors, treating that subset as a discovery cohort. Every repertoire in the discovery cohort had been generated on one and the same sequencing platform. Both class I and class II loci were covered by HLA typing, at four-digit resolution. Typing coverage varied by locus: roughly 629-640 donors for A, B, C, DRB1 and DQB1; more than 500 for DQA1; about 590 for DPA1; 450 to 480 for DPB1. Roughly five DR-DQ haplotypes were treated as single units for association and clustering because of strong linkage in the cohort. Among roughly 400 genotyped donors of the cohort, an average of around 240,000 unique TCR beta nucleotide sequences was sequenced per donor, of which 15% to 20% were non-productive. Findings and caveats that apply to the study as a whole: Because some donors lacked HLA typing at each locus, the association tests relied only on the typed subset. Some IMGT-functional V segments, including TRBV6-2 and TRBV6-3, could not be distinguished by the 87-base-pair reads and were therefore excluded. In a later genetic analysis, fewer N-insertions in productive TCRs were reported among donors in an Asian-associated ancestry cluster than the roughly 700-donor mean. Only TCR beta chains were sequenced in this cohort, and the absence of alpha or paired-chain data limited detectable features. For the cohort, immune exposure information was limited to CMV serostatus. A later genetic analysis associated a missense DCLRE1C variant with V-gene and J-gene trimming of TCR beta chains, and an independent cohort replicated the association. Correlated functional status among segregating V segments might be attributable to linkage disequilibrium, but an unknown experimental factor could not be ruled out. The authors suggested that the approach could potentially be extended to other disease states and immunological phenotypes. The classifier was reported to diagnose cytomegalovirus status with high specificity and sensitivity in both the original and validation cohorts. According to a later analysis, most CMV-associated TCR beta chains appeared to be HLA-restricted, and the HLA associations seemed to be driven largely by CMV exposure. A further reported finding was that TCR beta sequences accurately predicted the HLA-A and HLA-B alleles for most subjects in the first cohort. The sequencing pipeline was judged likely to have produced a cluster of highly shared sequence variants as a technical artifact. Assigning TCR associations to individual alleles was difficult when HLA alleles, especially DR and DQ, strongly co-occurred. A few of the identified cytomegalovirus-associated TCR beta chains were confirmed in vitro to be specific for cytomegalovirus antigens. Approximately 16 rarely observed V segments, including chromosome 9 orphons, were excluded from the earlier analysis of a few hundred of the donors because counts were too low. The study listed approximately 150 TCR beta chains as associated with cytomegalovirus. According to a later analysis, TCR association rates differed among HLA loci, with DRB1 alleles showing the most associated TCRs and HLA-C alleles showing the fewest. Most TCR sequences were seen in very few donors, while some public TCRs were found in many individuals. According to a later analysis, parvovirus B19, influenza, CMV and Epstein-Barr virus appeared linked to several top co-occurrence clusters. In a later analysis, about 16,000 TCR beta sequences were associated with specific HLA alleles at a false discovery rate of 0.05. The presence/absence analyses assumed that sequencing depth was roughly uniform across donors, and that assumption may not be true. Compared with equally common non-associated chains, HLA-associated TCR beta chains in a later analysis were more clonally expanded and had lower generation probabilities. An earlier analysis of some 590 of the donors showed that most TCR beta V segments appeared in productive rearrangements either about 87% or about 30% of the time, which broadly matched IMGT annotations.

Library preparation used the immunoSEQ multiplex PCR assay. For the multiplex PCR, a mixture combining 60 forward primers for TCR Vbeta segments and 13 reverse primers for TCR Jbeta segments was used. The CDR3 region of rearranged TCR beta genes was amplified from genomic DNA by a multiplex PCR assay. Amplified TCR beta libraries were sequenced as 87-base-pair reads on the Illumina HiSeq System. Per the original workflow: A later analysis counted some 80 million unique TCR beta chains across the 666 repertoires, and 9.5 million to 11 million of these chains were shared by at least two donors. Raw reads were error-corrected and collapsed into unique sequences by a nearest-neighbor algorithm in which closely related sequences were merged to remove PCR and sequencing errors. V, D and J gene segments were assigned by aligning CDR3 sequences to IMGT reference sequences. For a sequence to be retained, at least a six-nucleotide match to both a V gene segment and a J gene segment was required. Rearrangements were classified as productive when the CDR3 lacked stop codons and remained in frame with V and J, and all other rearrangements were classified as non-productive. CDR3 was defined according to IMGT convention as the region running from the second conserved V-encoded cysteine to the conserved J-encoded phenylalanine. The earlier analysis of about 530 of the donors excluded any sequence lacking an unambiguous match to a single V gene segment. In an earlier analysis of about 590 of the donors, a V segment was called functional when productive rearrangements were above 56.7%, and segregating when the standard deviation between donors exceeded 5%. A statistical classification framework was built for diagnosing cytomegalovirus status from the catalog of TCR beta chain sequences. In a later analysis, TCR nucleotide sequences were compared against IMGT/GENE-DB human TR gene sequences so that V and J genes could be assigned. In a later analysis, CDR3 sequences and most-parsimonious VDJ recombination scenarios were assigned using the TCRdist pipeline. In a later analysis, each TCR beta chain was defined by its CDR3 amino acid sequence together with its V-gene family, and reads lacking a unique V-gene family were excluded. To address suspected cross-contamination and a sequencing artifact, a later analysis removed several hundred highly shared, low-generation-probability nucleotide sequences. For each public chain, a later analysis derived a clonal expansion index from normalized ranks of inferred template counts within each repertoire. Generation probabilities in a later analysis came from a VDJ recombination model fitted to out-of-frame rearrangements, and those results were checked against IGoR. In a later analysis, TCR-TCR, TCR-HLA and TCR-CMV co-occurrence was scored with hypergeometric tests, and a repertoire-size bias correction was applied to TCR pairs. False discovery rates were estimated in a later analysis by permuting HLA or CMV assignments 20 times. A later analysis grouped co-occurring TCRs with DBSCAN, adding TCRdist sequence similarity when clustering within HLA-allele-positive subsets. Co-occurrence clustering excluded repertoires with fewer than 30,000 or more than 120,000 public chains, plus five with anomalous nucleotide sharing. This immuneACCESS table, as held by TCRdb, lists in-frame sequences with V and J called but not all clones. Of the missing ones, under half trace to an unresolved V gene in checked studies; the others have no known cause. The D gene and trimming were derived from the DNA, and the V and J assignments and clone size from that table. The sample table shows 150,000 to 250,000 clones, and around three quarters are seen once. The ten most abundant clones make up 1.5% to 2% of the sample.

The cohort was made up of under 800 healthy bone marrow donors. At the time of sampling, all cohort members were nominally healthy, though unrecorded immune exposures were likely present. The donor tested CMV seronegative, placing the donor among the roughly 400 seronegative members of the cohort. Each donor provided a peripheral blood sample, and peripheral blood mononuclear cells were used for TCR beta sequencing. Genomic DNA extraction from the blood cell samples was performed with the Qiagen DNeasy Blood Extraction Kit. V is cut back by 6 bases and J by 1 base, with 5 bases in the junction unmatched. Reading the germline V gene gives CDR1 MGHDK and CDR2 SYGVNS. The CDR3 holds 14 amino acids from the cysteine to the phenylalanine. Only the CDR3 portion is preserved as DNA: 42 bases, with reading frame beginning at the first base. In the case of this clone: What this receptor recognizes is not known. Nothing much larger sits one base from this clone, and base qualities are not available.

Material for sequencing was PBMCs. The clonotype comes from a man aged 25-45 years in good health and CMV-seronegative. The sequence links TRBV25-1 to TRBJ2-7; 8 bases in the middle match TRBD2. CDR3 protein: CASSLTGGSYEQYF. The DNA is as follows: TGTGCCAGCAGCCTTACGGGGGGGTCCTACGAGCAGTACTTC.